Presented here are 23 T cell receptor beta chains from one specimen sequenced in a study of tumor-infiltrating lymphocytes in primary liver carcinoma. With roughly 0.5 ug total RNA as template and a constant-region primer, TCR beta cDNA was made. ARM-PCR, slightly modified, supplied the TCR beta libraries through three nested multiplex PCR rounds. The first two PCR rounds, approximately 11 cycles each, used TRBV1-TRBV30 forward primers and a C-beta reverse primer. TCRdb redid the calling of the multiplex PCR reads with MiXCR, one entry per CDR3 protein. Of a few hundred thousand distinct CDR3 sequences listed, 50% to 75% were seen once; the top ten hold over 15%. The source of the blood RNA was unsorted whole blood, and germline DNA was extracted as well. The sample comprised peripheral blood. These TCRs come from a woman in her twenties or thirties with primary liver carcinoma and hepatitis B virus infection.

Comments on this clonotype: At one of its ends the junction is not consistent with the germline gene, which may arise from a read error. The V and J genes are TRBV29-1 and TRBJ2-5; D might be TRBD2 (5 bases). Per the germline V gene, CDR1 is SQVTM and CDR2 is ANQGSEA. The CDR3 is 12 amino acids. This CDR3 is CSVAGLQEIQYF. CDR3 in DNA: TGCAGCGTTGCCGGACTGCAAGAGATCCAGTACTTC.

V is TRBV6-2 or TRBV6-3 and J is TRBJ2-1, with D possibly being TRBD2 (5 bases). CDR1 MNHEY and CDR2 SVGEGT come from the germline V gene. The CDR3 runs 13 residues. V shed 7 bases and J shed 9 bases, with 16 bases lying between them. The DNA for the CDR3 is TGTGCCAGCACCCCCGGGGTCGACATTGAGCAGTTCTTC. Protein product: CASTPGVDIEQFF.

The V call is TRBV29-1, the J call TRBJ1-2, with a tentative D call TRBD1 (5 bases). Germline V gene data show CDR1 as SQVTM and CDR2 as ANQGSEA. This CDR3 has 13 residues. The germline V and J ends were trimmed by 3 bases and 12 bases, with 20 bases remaining between them. As DNA, the CDR3 is TGCAGCGTTGAGACATATGAAACAGGCGACCACACCTTC. It codes for CSVETYETGDHTF.

The chain recombines TRBV28 with TRBJ1-2; D remains unclear. V was pared by 7 bases and J by 6 bases, with 12 bases between. Germline CDR1 MDHEN, CDR2 SYDVKM. This CDR3 is 12 amino acids long. CDR3 nucleotide sequence: TGTGCCAGCAATCTGAGGACGGATGGCTACACCTTC. Its protein is CASNLRTDGYTF.

This chain uses TRBV6-5 with TRBJ2-3; TRBD1 matches 9 bases. J gave up 4 bases and V 4 bases, and 12 bases lay outside the gene matches. The CDR3 has 17 residues. Germline-derived CDR1 and CDR2 are MNHEY and SVGAGI. The CDR3 protein is CASSFTGGSSFADTQYF. The CDR3 DNA follows: TGTGCCAGCAGTTTCACAGGGGGCTCGTCTTTTGCAGATACGCAGTATTTT.

In regard to this clonotype: The junction and the germline gene differ at one end; a read error may be behind it. The rearrangement uses TRBV6-5 and TRBJ2-6; perhaps TRBD1 as D (6 bases). In germline, CDR1 is MNHEY, CDR2 SVGAGI. This CDR3 is built from 15 residues. The CDR3 region is CASTKRGSGANVPTF. CDR3 DNA sequence: TGTGCCAGCACCAAGAGGGGGAGTGGGGCCAACGTCCCGACTTTC.

With respect to this clonotype: The limits of the CDR3 on the DNA are not certain, so only TCRdb's listed CDR3 is given. The rearrangement uses TRBV12-3 or TRBV12-4 and TRBJ1-1. A total of 14 residues make up the CDR3, ends included. This chain's CDR3 is CASSFAVGNTEALF.

In regard to this clonotype: A much larger clone is a single base away; this may be a read error. The conserved final phenylalanine or tryptophan is absent from the CDR3, which likely points to a read error. J is TRBJ1-5 and V is TRBV7-8; no firm D call. Trimming cost V 1 base and J 6 bases, with 7 bases left between them. The CDR3 covers 13 residues. Looked up from germline, CDR1 is SGHVS and CDR2 is FQNEAQ. CDR3 protein: CASSLGVTQPQHL. The DNA of the CDR3 is TGTGCCAGCAGCTTAGGGGTAACTCAGCCCCAGCATCTT.

About this clonotype itself: A much bigger clone sits one base away, suggesting this may be a read error. The chain links TRBV12-3 or TRBV12-4 to TRBJ1-5; a weak D match, TRBD1 (5 bases). The CDR3 sequence is 15 residues long. CDR3: CASSLRGGMEQPQRF. CDR3 in DNA: TGTGCCAGCAGTTTAAGGGGCGGGATGGAGCAGCCCCAGCGTTTT.

There are many counts of this clonotype. The chain combines TRBV12-3 or TRBV12-4 with TRBJ2-7; 7 bases map to TRBD2. V lost 5 bases to trimming and J lost 3 bases; unmatched junction nucleotides: 7. This CDR3 comprises 14 residues. CDR3 DNA sequence: TGTGCCAGCAGTCCGGGGGGTTGGGACTACGAGCAGTACTTC. Translated, it gives CASSPGGWDYEQYF.

The sample holds a few counts of this clonotype. The rearrangement uses TRBV5-4 and TRBJ2-5; D might be TRBD1 or TRBD2, each matching 6 bases. Trimming took 1 base from V and 2 from J, leaving 15 bases between them. The CDR3 extends over 16 amino acids. Germline V gene data show CDR1 as SGHNT and CDR2 as YYREEE (reference sequence). The CDR3 DNA sequence: TGTGCCAGCAGCTTGCCGGGCAGGGGACTTCAAGAGACCCAGTACTTC. Translated, it gives CASSLPGRGLQETQYF.

Details on this clonotype: The missing conserved phenylalanine or tryptophan at the end of this CDR3 makes a read error likely. This chain links TRBV11-2 with TRBJ1-6; D is perhaps TRBD1 (6 bases). This CDR3 is built from 15 residues. CDR1 SGHAT and CDR2 FQNNGV come from the germline V gene. The CDR3 sequence is CTSSLDDRLNSPLHI. CDR3 nucleotides: TGTACCAGCAGCTTAGATGACAGGCTAAATTCACCCCTCCACATT.

Comment on this clonotype: Being one base from a much bigger clone, this may be a read error. This CDR3 is missing its conserved last phenylalanine or tryptophan, likely due to a read error. The chain has TRBV12-3 or TRBV12-4 and TRBJ2-7; 8 bases map to TRBD2. Germline trimming cut 3 bases from V and 8 bases from J; bases unmatched to any gene: 9. The length of the CDR3 is 14 residues. CDR3 DNA sequence: TGTGCCAGCAGTTTTCTCGGGAGGGCCAGTAAGCAGTACTAC. This gives the protein CASSFLGRASKQYY.

Regarding this clonotype: This may come from a read error, since a much larger clone is one base off. The rearrangement links TRBV4-3 to TRBJ2-3; D gene ambiguous. The CDR3 loop spans 13 amino acids. CDR1 is LGHNA, CDR2 YSLEER, per germline. Trimming took 0 bases from V and 8 from J, leaving 9 bases between them. In nucleotides, the CDR3 is TGCGCCAGCAGCCAAGATGGGTCAGGTACGCAGTATTTT. It translates to CASSQDGSGTQYF.

This clonotype was observed many times. The rearrangement joins TRBV5-4 to TRBJ2-1; D remains unclear. Germline CDR1 SGHNT, CDR2 YYREEE (reference sequence). The CDR3 covers 12 residues. Trimming shortened V by 2 bases and J by 7 bases, and 7 bases separated the two germline ends. The CDR3 DNA sequence: TGTGCCAGCAGCTTAGACCGAAATGAGCAGTTCTTC. Amino acids: CASSLDRNEQFF.

For this clonotype: This may come from a read error, since a much larger clone is one base off. V gene TRBV6-5 combines with J gene TRBJ2-7; the match to TRBD1 covers 9 bases. The CDR3 spans 12 residues. Germline V CDR1 and CDR2: MNHEY, SVGAGI. CDR3 bases: TGTGTCACCCGGACAGGGGCAAACGAGCAGTACTTC. Residues: CVTRTGANEQYF.

This chain uses TRBV7-8 with TRBJ2-1; weak D call: TRBD2 (6 bases). Trimming shortened V by 5 bases and J by 2 bases, and 13 bases separated the two germline ends. The CDR3 is 15 residues long. Germline-derived CDR1 and CDR2 are SGHVS and FQNEAQ. The CDR3 reads CASSLTSRPYNEQFF. Here the CDR3 DNA reads TGTGCCAGCAGCCTAACTAGCAGGCCCTACAATGAGCAGTTCTTC.

As regards this clonotype: This may be a read error: a much more frequent sequence differs by one nucleotide. The chain carries TRBV28 and TRBJ2-4; D not resolved. This CDR3 region has 13 residues. Trimming shortened V by 6 bases and J by 0 bases, and 6 bases separated the two germline ends. Germline CDR1 reads MDHEN; CDR2 reads SYDVKM. The CDR3 region has the DNA TGTGCCAGCAGCCAATTAGCCAAAAACATTCAGTACTTC. Its protein product is CASSQLAKNIQYF.

Note on this clonotype: Being one base from a much bigger clone, this may be a read error. V and J are TRBV6-2 or TRBV6-3 and TRBJ2-7; D may be TRBD1 (6 bases). Germline CDR1 is MNHEY and CDR2 is SVGEGT. V gave up 6 bases and J gave up 3 bases, with 12 bases separating them. CDR3 length equals 13 residues. DNA for the CDR3: TGTGCCAGCAGATATGGACAGAACTACGAGCAGTACTTC. Residues: CASRYGQNYEQYF.

This clonotype appeared many times. This chain links TRBV11-2 with TRBJ2-7; D might be TRBD1 (5 bases). Trimming took 5 bases from V and 0 from J, leaving 11 bases between them. Germline lookup yields CDR1 SGHAT and CDR2 FQNNGV. This CDR3 is built from 14 residues. The chain's CDR3 is CASSLNRNSYEQYF. Written as DNA, the CDR3 is TGTGCCAGCAGCCTAAACAGGAACTCCTACGAGCAGTACTTC.

CDR3 residues: CASRREVRQETQYF. In DNA form, the CDR3 reads TGTGCCAGCAGGCGGGAGGTCAGGCAAGAGACCCAGTACTTC. The chain joins TRBV6-1 to TRBJ2-5; 8 bases are a match to TRBD2. The V gene end was trimmed by 6 bases and the J gene end by 2 bases; junction bases not matched to a gene: 5. The CDR3 is 14 residues long. CDR1 and CDR2 from the germline V gene are MNHNS and SASEGT.

The chain has TRBV28 and TRBJ1-1, with D unclear. Germline CDR1 is MDHEN and CDR2 is SYDVKM. The CDR3 has 15 amino acids. Trimming took off 4 bases at V and 6 bases at J, with 18 bases between the two ends. The CDR3 coding sequence is TGTGCCAGCAGTTCCTCAGAGGTCTTCATACCTGAAGCTTTCTTT. Protein product: CASSSSEVFIPEAFF.

This clonotype was seen a handful of times. The chain couples TRBV14 to TRBJ2-3, with 7 bases aligning to TRBD2. From germline, CDR1 is SGHDN and CDR2 FVKESK. The CDR3 runs 16 residues. Germline trimming cut 3 bases from V and 3 bases from J; bases unmatched to any gene: 9. For the CDR3, the DNA is TGTGCCAGCAGCCACCCGGGGCGGGAGCTTACAGATACGCAGTATTTT. Its protein is CASSHPGRELTDTQYF. The complete variable domain, with remaining parts taken from reference TRBV14 and TRBJ2-3, reads EAGVTQFPSHSVIEKGQTVTLRCDPISGHDNLYWYRRVMGKEIKFLLHFVKESKQDESGMPNNRFLAERTGGTYSTLKVQPAELEDSGVYFCASSHPGRELTDTQYFGPGTRLTVL.